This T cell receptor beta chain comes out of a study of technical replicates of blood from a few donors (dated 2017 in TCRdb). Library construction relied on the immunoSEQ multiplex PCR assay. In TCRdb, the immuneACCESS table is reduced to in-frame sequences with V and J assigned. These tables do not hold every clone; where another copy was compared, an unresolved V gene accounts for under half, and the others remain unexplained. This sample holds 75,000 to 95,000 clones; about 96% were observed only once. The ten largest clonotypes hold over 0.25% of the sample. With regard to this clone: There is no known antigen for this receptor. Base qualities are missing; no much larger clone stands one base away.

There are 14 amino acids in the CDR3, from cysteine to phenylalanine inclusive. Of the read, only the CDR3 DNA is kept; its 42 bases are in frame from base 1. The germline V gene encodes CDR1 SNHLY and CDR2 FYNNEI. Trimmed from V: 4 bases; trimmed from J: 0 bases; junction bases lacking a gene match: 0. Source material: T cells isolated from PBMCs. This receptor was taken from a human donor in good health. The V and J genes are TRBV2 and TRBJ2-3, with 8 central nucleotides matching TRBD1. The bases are TGTGCCAGCAGTGGGGACAGGAGCACAGATACGCAGTATTTT. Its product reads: CASSGDRSTDTQYF.